This note documents a single T cell receptor (beta chain) sequence. The antigen remains unidentified. The record originates from a study of OX40 agonist ivuxolimab in advanced cancers. Overall study results and limits: Certain nonresponders likewise exhibited a low normalized T-cell clonal expansion.

Libraries were prepared by immunoSEQ multiplex PCR; TCRdb keeps only in-frame clonotypes and omits some of them. The sample contains tens of thousands of clones, around 83% of which appear only once. The CDR3 runs to 15 residues. The trim removed 5 bases at V and 4 bases at J, leaving 7 bases unmatched. Germline V gives CDR1 MNHEY, CDR2 SVGAGI. V gene TRBV6-5 combines with J gene TRBJ2-2; 7 bases align to TRBD1. The clonotype was recovered from an adult with an advanced solid tumor such as melanoma, head and neck, liver or kidney cancer. Specimen: CD4+ or CD8+ T cells sorted from blood, collected in a trial of the OX40 agonist ivuxolimab. CDR3 loop: CASSIDRVGTGELFF. CDR3 sequence (DNA): TGTGCCAGCAGTATTGACAGGGTGGGCACCGGGGAGCTGTTTTTT.